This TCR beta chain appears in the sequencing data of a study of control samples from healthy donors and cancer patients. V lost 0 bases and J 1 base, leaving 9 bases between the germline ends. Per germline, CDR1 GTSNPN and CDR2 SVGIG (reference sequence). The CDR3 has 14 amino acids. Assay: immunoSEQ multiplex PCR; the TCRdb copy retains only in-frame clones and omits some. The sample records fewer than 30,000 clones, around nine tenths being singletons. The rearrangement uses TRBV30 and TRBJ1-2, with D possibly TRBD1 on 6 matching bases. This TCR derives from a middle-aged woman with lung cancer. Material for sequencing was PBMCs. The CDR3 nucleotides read TGTGCCTGGAGTGTAGGGGGGAATAACTATGGCTACACCTTC. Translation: CAWSVGGNNYGYTF.